This TCR beta chain was found in a study of cytomegalovirus exposure and HLA in healthy donors. Overall study context: The 110 or so validation repertoires used a platform that matched the one used for the 666 first-cohort repertoires, as a later analysis reported.

Findings and caveats of the study: The finding came from a later analysis; first-cohort TCR clusters tended to co-occur in the approximately 120 validation repertoires. Testing in vitro showed a few CMV-associated chains specific for CMV antigens.

Notes on this clone: Its antigen is undetermined.

The trim removed 5 bases at V and 6 bases at J, leaving 11 bases unmatched. Looked up from germline, CDR1 is SGHAT and CDR2 is FQNNGV. CDR3 size: 15 residues. Using immunoSEQ multiplex PCR, the repertoire was profiled, and TCRdb retains in-frame clones only, with some absent. The sample lists fewer than 400,000 clones, roughly 88% occurring once. The chain uses TRBV11-2 and TRBJ1-2, with TRBD1 identical over 8 bases. Sequencing was done on a sample of PBMCs. The sequence derives from a man in his thirties or forties in good health and CMV-seronegative. CDR3 sequence reads: CASSPLTGALNGYTF. CDR3 coding DNA: TGTGCCAGCAGCCCGCTGACAGGGGCCCTTAATGGCTACACCTTC.